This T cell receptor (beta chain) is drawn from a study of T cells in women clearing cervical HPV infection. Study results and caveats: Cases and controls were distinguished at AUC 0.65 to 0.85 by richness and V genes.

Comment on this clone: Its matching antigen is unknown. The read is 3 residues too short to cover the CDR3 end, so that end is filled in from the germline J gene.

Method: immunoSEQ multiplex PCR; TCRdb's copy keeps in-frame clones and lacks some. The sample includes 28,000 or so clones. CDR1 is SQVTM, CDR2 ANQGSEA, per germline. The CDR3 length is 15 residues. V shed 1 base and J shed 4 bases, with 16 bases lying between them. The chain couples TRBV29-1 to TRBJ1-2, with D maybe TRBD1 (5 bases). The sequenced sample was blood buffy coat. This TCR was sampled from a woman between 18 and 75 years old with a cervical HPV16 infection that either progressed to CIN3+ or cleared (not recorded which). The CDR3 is CSVEGHLSGAYGYTF. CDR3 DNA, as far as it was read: TGCAGCGTTGAAGGGCACCTCAGCGGGGCCTATGGC.